The 23 T cell receptor beta chains below all came from one sample that was sequenced in a study of CD8 T cells in ankylosing spondylitis. Study outcomes and limitations: Typical of ankylosing spondylitis blood, it appeared, was a TCR beta motif of seven to nine highly homologous variants.

The antigens for these receptors are not known. MiXCR, applied by TCRdb to the 5' RACE reads, yields one record per CDR3 protein. The data show fewer than 450,000 distinct CDR3 sequences, roughly 18% seen once. What was sequenced was blood, either unsorted or a sorted T cell fraction (not recorded which). These receptors were obtained from a male donor with ankylosing spondylitis.

The chain uses TRBV28 and TRBJ1-6; D is unresolved. The V end lost 6 bases, the J end lost 13 bases, and 19 bases lay between the germline ends. The CDR3 sequence is 14 residues long. Germline V gene sequence: CDR1 MDHEN, CDR2 SYDVKM. Here the CDR3 reads CASSIPGEISPLHF. DNA for the CDR3: TGTGCCAGCAGCATCCCCGGGGAAATTTCGCCCCTCCACTTT.

This clonotype was seen a handful of times. V gene TRBV25-1 combines with J gene TRBJ2-7; TRBD2 is a possible D gene (5 bases). Trimming shortened V by 3 bases and J by 1 base, and 7 bases separated the two germline ends. This CDR3 has 13 residues. The germline gives CDR1 MGHDK, CDR2 SYGVNS. CDR3 region: CASSEEVSYEQYF. In nucleotides, the CDR3 is TGTGCCAGCAGTGAGGAGGTTTCCTACGAGCAGTACTTC.

This sequence joins TRBV7-2 and TRBJ1-3; D not certain. The V end lost 2 bases, the J end lost 0 bases, and 11 bases lay between the germline ends. There are 16 residues in the CDR3. CDR1 SGHTA and CDR2 FQGNSA come from the germline V gene. This CDR3 reads CASSLNPLLSGNTIYF. CDR3 DNA: TGTGCCAGCAGCTTAAATCCCCTCCTCTCTGGAAACACCATATATTTT.

The chain is built from TRBV7-3 and TRBJ2-1, with D possibly being TRBD2 (6 bases). The CDR3 has 19 residues. V lost 2 bases, J lost 2 bases, and 22 bases lay in between. In germline, CDR1 is SGHTA, CDR2 FQGTGA. The CDR3 region has the DNA TGTGCCAGCAGCTTATACCCTCTCGGAGCGCGGGGTACCTACAATGAGCAGTTCTTC. It specifies CASSLYPLGARGTYNEQFF.

The chain joins TRBV19 to TRBJ2-7; D gene uncertain. The length of the CDR3 is 13 residues. Trimming took off 3 bases at V and 3 bases at J, with 9 bases between the two ends. From germline, CDR1 is LNHDA and CDR2 SQIVND (reference sequence). CDR3: CASSIGHYYEQYF. The CDR3 nucleotides are TGTGCCAGTAGTATCGGTCATTACTACGAGCAGTACTTC.

This clonotype was detected ten times or more. The CDR3 loop reads CASGTRSNQPQHF. The CDR3 bases are TGTGCCAGCGGGACACGTAGCAATCAGCCCCAGCATTTT. V gene TRBV6-6 combines with J gene TRBJ1-5; possible D gene TRBD1, 6 bases. V was shortened by 8 bases and J by 0 bases, with 8 bases between the two germline ends. Germline V gene lookup returns CDR1 MNHNY and CDR2 SVGAGI (reference sequence). There are 13 residues in the CDR3.

The chain combines TRBV12-3 or TRBV12-4 with TRBJ1-1; D is unresolved. Trimming shortened V by 8 bases and J by 3 bases, and 7 bases separated the two germline ends. This CDR3 comprises 11 residues. CDR3 sequence (DNA): TGTGCCAGCGGATTTTACACTGAAGCTTTCTTT. It translates to CASGFYTEAFF.

This clonotype appeared many times. The V call is TRBV5-1, the J call TRBJ2-5; D possibly uses TRBD1 or TRBD2 (5 bases each). The germline gives CDR1 SGHRS, CDR2 YFSETQ. This CDR3 spans 14 amino acids. The ends were cut back, 4 bases at V and 0 bases at J, with 10 bases in the middle. CDR3 in amino acids: CASSRGTDQETQYF. CDR3 nucleotides: TGCGCCAGCAGCCGAGGGACGGACCAAGAGACCCAGTACTTC.

This clonotype was counted at least ten times. V is TRBV3-1 and J is TRBJ2-1; TRBD1 is a possible D gene (6 bases). The CDR3 length is 13 residues. Germline V gene sequence: CDR1 LGHDT, CDR2 YNNKEL (reference sequence). V lost 3 bases to trimming and J lost 9 bases, with 12 bases between them. CDR3 nucleotides: TGTGCCAGCAGCCATGCTACAGGGCTTGAGCAGTTCTTC. Protein product: CASSHATGLEQFF.

This clonotype came up many times. V usage is TRBV12-3 or TRBV12-4 and J usage is TRBJ2-7; no reliable D call. Deletions cut 2 bases from V and 1 base from J, with 6 bases between. This CDR3 has 13 amino acids. Here the CDR3 reads CASSLSQSYEQYF. As DNA, the CDR3 is TGTGCCAGCAGTTTAAGTCAGTCCTACGAGCAGTACTTC.

The chain joins TRBV12-3 or TRBV12-4 to TRBJ2-2, with unresolved D. The V end lost 6 bases, the J end lost 0 bases, and 5 bases lay between the germline ends. This CDR3 region has 13 residues. The CDR3 nucleotides read TGTGCCAGCAGACCGACGAACACCGGGGAGCTGTTTTTT. Encoded protein: CASRPTNTGELFF.

This clonotype was seen a few times. The chain has TRBV28 and TRBJ1-1; D ambiguous. The germline CDR1 and CDR2 sequences are MDHEN and SYDVKM. Trimming took off 6 bases at V and 5 bases at J, with 19 bases between the two ends. This CDR3 has 15 residues. The CDR3 DNA sequence: TGTGCCAGCAGCCCCCCCCGGGCGTGGAAAACTGAAGCTTTCTTT. Protein sequence: CASSPPRAWKTEAFF.

This clonotype has more than one count but fewer than ten. This chain joins TRBV20-1 and TRBJ2-1; perhaps D is TRBD1 or TRBD2 (5 bases each). Trimming left V 3 bases short and J 4 bases short, with 13 bases between. The CDR3 is 14 residues long. Germline values: CDR1 DFQATT, CDR2 SNEGSKA (reference sequence). CDR3 in DNA: TGCAGTGCTAGGAAATGGGGGTTGTACAATGAGCAGTTCTTC. Protein: CSARKWGLYNEQFF.

This clonotype was counted between two and nine times. V gene TRBV5-1 combines with J gene TRBJ2-7; TRBD2 might be the D (7 bases). The CDR3 spans 15 residues. The ends were cut back, 3 bases at V and 3 bases at J, with 16 bases in the middle. CDR1 and CDR2 from the germline V gene are SGHRS and YFSETQ. CDR3 sequence: CASSSGGGGDYEQYF. Written as DNA, the CDR3 is TGCGCCAGCAGCTCGGGGGGCGGCGGAGACTACGAGCAGTACTTC.

DNA of the CDR3: TGCAGTGCTAGCCCAGCGGGGGACCTTTACAATGAGCAGTTCTTC. It is translated as CSASPAGDLYNEQFF. V is TRBV20-1 and J is TRBJ2-1, with 8 bases aligning to TRBD2. Trimming took 3 bases from V and 4 from J; bases not matched to a gene: 8. Germline-derived CDR1 and CDR2 are DFQATT and SNEGSKA (reference sequence). The CDR3 is 15 amino acids.

At least ten counts were recorded for this clonotype. The chain carries TRBV5-1 and TRBJ2-7, with 9 nucleotides matching TRBD1. Germline-derived CDR1 and CDR2 are SGHRS and YFSETQ. V trimming: 4 bases; J trimming: 2 bases; junction bases outside the gene matches: 7. The CDR3 is 15 residues long. CDR3: CASSLQQGATYEQYF. CDR3 nucleotides: TGCGCCAGCAGCCTACAACAGGGGGCTACCTACGAGCAGTACTTC.

This clonotype was seen only a few times. The rearrangement links TRBV9 to TRBJ2-5, with 8 bases matching TRBD1. Germline V lookup: CDR1 SGDLS, CDR2 YYNGEE. This CDR3 is built from 15 residues. V gave up 3 bases and J gave up 1 base; unmatched junction bases: 5. CDR3 coding DNA: TGTGCCAGCAGCGAGACAGGGGCCCTCCAAGAGACCCAGTACTTC. As protein: CASSETGALQETQYF.

The CDR3 region has the DNA TGTGCCAGCAGCTTAGGAACCCGGGACACAGATACGCAGTATTTT. Translation: CASSLGTRDTDTQYF. The chain recombines TRBV7-9 with TRBJ2-3; TRBD2 is a possible D gene (5 bases). V was pared by 1 base and J by 2 bases, with 10 bases between. This CDR3 has 15 residues. Per the germline V gene, CDR1 is SEHNR and CDR2 is FQNEAQ (reference sequence). Using reference TRBV7-9 and TRBJ2-3 for the parts outside the CDR3, the full variable domain is DTGVSQNPRHKITKRGQNVTFRCDPISEHNRLYWYRQTLGQGPEFLTYFQNEAQLEKSRLLSDRFSAERPKGSFSTLEIQRTEQGDSAMYLCASSLGTRDTDTQYFGPGTRLTVL.

This chain connects TRBV20-1 to TRBJ2-5; either TRBD1 or TRBD2 may fit D (6 bases each). Looked up from germline, CDR1 is DFQATT and CDR2 is SNEGSKA (reference sequence). The CDR3 spans 13 residues. V was trimmed by 1 base and J by 4 bases, leaving 10 bases between them. In nucleotides, the CDR3 is TGCAGTGCTAGAGTCGGAGGGGGAGAGACCCAGTACTTC. It specifies CSARVGGGETQYF.

The chain combines TRBV7-2 with TRBJ1-3, with unresolved D. This CDR3 is 15 amino acids long. V was shortened by 1 base and J by 4 bases, with 11 bases between the two germline ends. Germline lookup yields CDR1 SGHTA and CDR2 FQGNSA. CDR3 nucleotides: TGTGCCAGCAGCTTAGTGCCGACGGCCGGAAACACCATATATTTT. This gives the protein CASSLVPTAGNTIYF.

V usage is TRBV5-1 and J usage is TRBJ1-1; TRBD1 might be the D (6 bases). CDR1 and CDR2 (germline): SGHRS, YFSETQ. This CDR3 contains 16 residues. Trimming removed 1 base at V and 2 bases at J, with 15 bases between. The CDR3 DNA reads as TGCGCCAGCAGCTTGCCCCAAACAGGGCCAAACACTGAAGCTTTCTTT. This sequence encodes CASSLPQTGPNTEAFF. Based on the CDR3 plus reference TRBV5-1 and TRBJ1-1, the full variable domain is KAGVTQTPRYLIKTRGQQVTLSCSPISGHRSVSWYQQTPGQGLQFLFEYFSETQRNKGNFPGRFSGRQFSNSRSEMNVSTLELGDSALYLCASSLPQTGPNTEAFFGQGTRLTVV.

This chain joins TRBV11-2 and TRBJ2-7, with 10 bases matching TRBD1. The CDR3 consists of 12 residues. Germline CDR1 and CDR2: SGHAT and FQNNGV. V dropped 5 bases and J dropped 6; count of bases not matched to a gene: 1. Here the CDR3 DNA reads TGTGCCAGCAGCCGGGACAGGGGCGAGCAGTACTTC. This codes for CASSRDRGEQYF.

The genes are TRBV18 and TRBJ2-7, with TRBD1 identical over 8 bases. The CDR3 has 14 residues. The V and J ends lost 5 bases and 6 bases, in that order; junction bases with no gene match: 9. Germline loops: CDR1 KGHSH, CDR2 LQKENI. The CDR3 DNA sequence: TGTGCCAGCTCAAGACAGGGGCAAGAGGGCGAGCAGTACTTC. Translated, it gives CASSRQGQEGEQYF.